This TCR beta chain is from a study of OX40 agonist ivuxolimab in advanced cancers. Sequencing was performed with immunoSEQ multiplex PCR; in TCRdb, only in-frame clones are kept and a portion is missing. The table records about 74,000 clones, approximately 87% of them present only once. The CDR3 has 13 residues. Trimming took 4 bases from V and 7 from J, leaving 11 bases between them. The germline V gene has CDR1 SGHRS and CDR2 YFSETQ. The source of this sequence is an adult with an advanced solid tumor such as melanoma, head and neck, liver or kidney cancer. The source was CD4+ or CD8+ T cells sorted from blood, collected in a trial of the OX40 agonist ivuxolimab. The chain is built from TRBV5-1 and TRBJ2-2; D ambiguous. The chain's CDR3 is CASSTDGIGELFF. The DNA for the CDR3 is TGCGCCAGCAGCACGGACGGTATCGGGGAGCTGTTTTTT.